This T cell receptor beta chain derives from a study of blood T cell repertoires in COVID-19. Study-wide background: The United States, Italy and Spain supplied acute and convalescent COVID-19 samples.

Trimming took 2 bases from V and 2 from J, leaving 10 bases between them. This CDR3 region has 15 residues. Germline CDR1 reads MNHEY; CDR2 reads SVGEGT. Original processing notes: Estimation of nucleated cell counts was performed using reference gene primer amplification. The repertoire was sequenced with immunoSEQ multiplex PCR; TCRdb's copy has only in-frame clones and lacks some. The DNA gave D and trimming, while V, J and clone size come from that table. Found here are approximately 56,000 clones, 89% of them singletons; the top ten hold around two fifths. Patients in Seattle were enrolled during active infection, then followed longitudinally.

The chain links TRBV6-2 or TRBV6-3 to TRBJ1-5; no clear D gene. The sequence was obtained from a woman aged 55-69 years with COVID-19, enrolled during active disease. Sequenced material: peripheral blood. The CDR3 sequence is CASSYSSLGNQPQHF. As DNA, the CDR3 is TGTGCCAGCAGTTACAGCTCGTTGGGCAATCAGCCCCAGCATTTT.